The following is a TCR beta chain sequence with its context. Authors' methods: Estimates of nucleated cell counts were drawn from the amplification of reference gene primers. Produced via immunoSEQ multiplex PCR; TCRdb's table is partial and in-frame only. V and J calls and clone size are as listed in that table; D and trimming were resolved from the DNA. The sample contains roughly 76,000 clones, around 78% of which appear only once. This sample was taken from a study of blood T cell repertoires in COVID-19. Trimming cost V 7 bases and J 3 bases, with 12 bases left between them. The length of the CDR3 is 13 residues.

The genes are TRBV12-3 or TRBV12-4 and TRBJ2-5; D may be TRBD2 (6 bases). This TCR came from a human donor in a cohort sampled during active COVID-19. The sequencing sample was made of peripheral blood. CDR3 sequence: CASTGDWKETQYF. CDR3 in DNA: TGTGCCAGCACCGGGGACTGGAAAGAGACCCAGTACTTC.